The T cell receptor beta chain under discussion was sequenced for a study of T cells in localized non-small cell lung cancer (TCRdb year 2020). A note on the overall study: Comparing tumors with uninvolved tumor-adjacent lungs, the study looked at the T cell repertoires of approximately 250 patients with early-stage NSCLC. The cohort was made up of around 250 treatment-naive NSCLC patients whose localized lung tumors had been resected. NSCLC patients had a mean age of approximately 66 years, and fewer than 150 were male and around 99 female. Study-wide conclusions, independent of this receptor: Higher T cell density in blood was associated with longer overall survival, whereas higher clonality in adjacent lung was associated with shorter survival. Because the study design was exploratory, TCR variables were selected using unadjusted p-values without false-discovery rate correction. Because multi-region tumor sequencing was not done, intratumor heterogeneity could not be ruled out. The highest T cell clonality was observed in uninvolved tumor-adjacent lung, where clonality exceeded that of tumor, suggesting that antigenic responses were more focused in uninvolved tumor-adjacent lung. Of the top 100 tumor clones, a median of around 57 were detected in paired uninvolved adjacent lung; roughly 29 were also among that lung's top 100.

TCR beta CDR3 regions were sequenced from DNA using the immunoSEQ Assay. The authors processed their data as follows. T cell density was computed as TCR beta template counts normalized to usable DNA estimated by amplifying housekeeping genes. The preseqR package was used to estimate richness by extrapolating to 400,000 templates for PBMC samples and to 120,000 templates for tissue samples. Clonality was defined as one minus Pielou's evenness. To identify tissue-enriched TCRs, differential abundance testing was run on productive amino-acid clonotypes with a minimum total count of 5 and an alpha of 0.1. The Jaccard Index and the Morisita Overlap Index were used to measure how much the repertoires overlapped between compartments. GLIPH clustered TCR beta CDR3s with public tetramer-defined viral CDR3s; viral motifs required at least three viral sequences plus V-gene enrichment. The clones in this table, taken by TCRdb from immuneACCESS, are in-frame only. Not every clone is retained; where verified, under half of the shortfall comes from an unresolved V gene, and the cause of the rest is unknown. Clonal size and the V and J genes are those of that table, whereas D and trimming came from the DNA. This sample comprises 86,000 or so clones, approximately 85% of them detected only once. The ten largest clones capture over 2.5% of the sample.

For this clone: The specificity of this receptor is unknown. The input lacks base qualities; no much larger clone sits a single base away.

At diagnosis, tumor, uninvolved tumor-adjacent lung and peripheral blood were collected and then preserved as a mix of FFPE and fresh-frozen material. For TCR repertoire profiling, the blood samples were analyzed as peripheral blood mononuclear cells. The CDR3 contains 13 residues, cysteine and phenylalanine counted. CDR3 DNA is the only sequence kept; it has 39 bases, read in frame from the first base. Looking up the germline V gene (reference sequence) yields CDR1 LNHDA and CDR2 SQIVND. Trimming removed 4 bases from V and 5 bases from J; the gene matches leave 3 bases unexplained. This receptor chain uses TRBV19 and TRBJ1-2; 8 middle bases align to TRBD1. This sequence was found in a man aged 40 to 70 with stage I lung adenocarcinoma. The sample here was peripheral blood, taken before any cancer treatment. The CDR3 region has the sequence CASSRTGIYGYTF. The nucleotides read TGTGCCAGTAGTAGGACAGGGATATATGGCTACACCTTC.